This T cell receptor (beta chain) was identified in a study of Ad26.COV2.S vaccination and SARS-CoV-2 variants (dated by TCRdb to about 2021). Notes on the research overall: Donors in the vaccine arm were drawn from COV1001, a multicentre, randomized, double-blind, placebo-controlled phase I-IIa trial testing Ad26.COV2.S in healthy adults. Participants in the trial were split at random into five groups of five each, receiving low-dose or high-dose Ad26.COV2.S once or twice, or else placebo on both occasions. Investigators did not know the trial group allocation while performing experiments and assessing outcomes. The TCR-sequenced set comprised approximately 30 samples: around 20 Ad26.COV2.S vaccine recipients, 5 placebo recipients and 8 SARS-CoV-2 convalescent individuals. TCRbeta repertoire sequencing was used to assess the specificity and breadth of SARS-CoV-2-reactive T cell receptors after Ad26.COV2.S vaccination. Ad26.COV2.S was given intramuscularly at 5x10^10 or 1x10^11 viral particles, as a single shot or as two shots 56 days apart.

TCRbeta CDR3 regions were sequenced with the immunoSEQ Assay. After extraction, genomic DNA underwent amplification by bias-controlled multiplex PCR, followed by high-throughput sequencing. The paper's data handling went like this. To quantify the absolute abundance of every unique TCRbeta CDR3 region, sequences were collapsed and filtered. T cell fraction was estimated by normalizing TCRbeta template counts to usable DNA, with usable DNA measured through amplification of reference genes found in all nucleated cells. Repertoire TCRs were annotated as SARS-CoV-2-specific when V gene, CDR3 amino acid sequence and J gene were exactly matched to a known reactive TCR set. The reference SARS-CoV-2 TCR set was derived from MIRA and filtered for enrichment in COVID-19-positive ImmuneCODE repertoires, a step that removed public or cross-reactive TCRs. Based on the MIRA antigens, annotated TCRs were further analysed at the level of specific ORF or position within ORF. Breadth was defined as annotated unique rearrangements over total unique productive rearrangements; depth was the summed frequency of those rearrangements. Two-sided Wilcoxon rank-sum tests were used to compare TCR breadth between groups. TCRdb stores this immuneACCESS table with in-frame sequences only. Part of the clones is absent; in the studies checked, under half of the shortfall reflects unresolved V genes, and no reason is known for the rest. V, J and clone size are those of that table, while D and trimming were read from the DNA. The sample includes approximately 480,000 clones, with approximately 90% observed a single time. 9.5% to 15% of the sample is in the top ten clones.

Points the paper makes about the study in general: The study lacked the statistical power to compare responses across vaccine doses or regimens. Higher spike-specific TCR breadth was observed in Ad26.COV2.S recipients than in placebo recipients (P = 0.0014). It was noted by the authors that total T cell responses may have been underestimated by the TCR breadth and depth analyses. After vaccination, substantial breadth of spike-specific CD8+ and CD4+ T cell responses was reported. Non-spike TCR breadth was comparable between vaccine and placebo recipients, consistent with the vaccine containing only spike.

In regard to this clone: Its antigen is unknown. It has no much larger one-base neighbor in the sample; base qualities were not kept.

Trimming costs V 5 bases and J 1 base, and their ends lie 12 bases apart. From a lookup of the germline V gene, CDR1 and CDR2 are SGHNT and YENEEA. The CDR3 contains 15 residues, cysteine and phenylalanine counted. The sequence is cut down to CDR3 DNA, 45 bases in frame from base 1. In light of the paper, this sample's treatment or condition label describes: some 20 received Ad26.COV2.S at low or high dose, single or two shots; several received placebo; per-sample allocation not given. Repertoires of vaccine and placebo recipients were sequenced from samples taken on day 63 after the first injection. Between 29 July and 7 August 2020, Cohort 1b enrolled about two dozen adults aged 18-55 years at one site in Boston, USA. Ad26.COV2.S was a replication-incompetent adenovirus type 26 vector expressing a prefusion-stabilized SARS-CoV-2 spike protein from the original Wuhan strain.

The sample here was peripheral blood, taken in a trial of Ad26.COV2.S vaccine versus placebo. The rearrangement combines TRBV11-3 with TRBJ2-1; no confident D gene assignment can be made. This TCR came from a person aged 18-65 years who received the Ad26.COV2.S COVID-19 vaccine or a placebo. The CDR3 protein is CASSPDASSYNEQFF. The DNA sequence is given as TGTGCCAGCAGCCCGGACGCTTCATCCTACAATGAGCAGTTCTTC.